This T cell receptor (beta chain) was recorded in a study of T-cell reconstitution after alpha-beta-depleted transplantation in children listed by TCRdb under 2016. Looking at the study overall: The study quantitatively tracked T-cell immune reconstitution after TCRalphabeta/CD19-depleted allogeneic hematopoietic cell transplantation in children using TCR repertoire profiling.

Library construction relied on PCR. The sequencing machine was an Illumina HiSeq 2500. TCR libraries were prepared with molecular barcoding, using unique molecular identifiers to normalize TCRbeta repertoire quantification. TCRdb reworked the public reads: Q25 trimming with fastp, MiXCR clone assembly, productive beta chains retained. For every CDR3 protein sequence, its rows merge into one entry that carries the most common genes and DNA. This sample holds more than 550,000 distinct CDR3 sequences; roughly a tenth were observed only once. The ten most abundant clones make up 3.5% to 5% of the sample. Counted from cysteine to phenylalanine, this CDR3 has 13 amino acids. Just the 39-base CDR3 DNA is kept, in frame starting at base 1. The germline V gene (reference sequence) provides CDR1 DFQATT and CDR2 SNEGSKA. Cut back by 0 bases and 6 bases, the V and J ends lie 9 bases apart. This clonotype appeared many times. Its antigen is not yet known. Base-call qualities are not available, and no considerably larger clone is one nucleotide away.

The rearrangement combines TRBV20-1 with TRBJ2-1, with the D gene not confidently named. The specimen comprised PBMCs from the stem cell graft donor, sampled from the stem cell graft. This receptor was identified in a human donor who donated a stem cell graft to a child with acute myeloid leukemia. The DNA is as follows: TGCAGTGCTAGAGATGTAGGGCCCAATGAGCAGTTCTTC. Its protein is CSARDVGPNEQFF.